These 21 T cell receptor beta chains originate from one sample sequenced in a study of T cell changes during pregnancy in multiple sclerosis. Some clones are missing from TCRdb's copy, which holds only in-frame ones; the method was immunoSEQ multiplex PCR. The table has 73,000 or so clones, about 89% seen once. The specimen was peripheral blood, collected in the second trimester of pregnancy. The receptors shown here come from a female donor with multiple sclerosis, enrolled in a pregnancy study.

The CDR3 DNA follows: TGTGCCTGGAGTGAAACTCCGGGACTACTTCAGTTCTTC. Translated, it gives CAWSETPGLLQFF. The rearrangement links TRBV30 to TRBJ2-1, with 7 bases fitting TRBD2. Germline values: CDR1 GTSNPN, CDR2 SVGIG (reference sequence). The CDR3 sequence is 13 residues long. V was pared by 1 base and J by 13 bases, with 10 bases of the junction left unmatched.

This chain connects TRBV25-1 to TRBJ2-3, with D possibly being TRBD1 (7 bases). V was trimmed by 4 bases and J by 5 bases, leaving 13 bases between them. CDR1 is MGHDK and CDR2 is SYGVNS in the germline V gene. The CDR3 contains 14 residues. This chain's CDR3 is CASSAGGRIDTQYF. DNA of the CDR3: TGTGCCAGCAGTGCAGGGGGGCGCATAGATACGCAGTATTTT.

The chain uses TRBV10-3 and TRBJ1-1, with 7 bases lining up with TRBD1. With 6 bases clipped from V and 6 bases from J, the junction kept 10 bases outside the gene matches. The CDR3 runs 14 residues. The germline V gene encodes CDR1 ENHRY and CDR2 SYGVKD. CDR3 sequence: CAIREQGESAEAFF. The CDR3 nucleotides read TGTGCCATCAGGGAGCAGGGGGAGTCCGCTGAAGCTTTCTTT.

V is TRBV5-1 and J is TRBJ1-1; D is undetermined. This CDR3 is built from 16 residues. V lost 0 bases to trimming and J lost 1 base, with 13 bases between them. The germline V gene encodes CDR1 SGHRS and CDR2 YFSETQ. CDR3 DNA: TGCGCCAGCAGCTTGGCCGCGTCAGACTGGAACACTGAAGCTTTCTTT. It is translated as CASSLAASDWNTEAFF.

In regard to this clone: In the same sample, other DNA sequences code for this CDR3. The rearrangement uses TRBV7-2 and TRBJ2-3; no reliable D call. This CDR3 has 12 amino acids. V was shortened by 5 bases and J by 0 bases, with 3 bases between the two germline ends. Germline V gene lookup returns CDR1 SGHTA and CDR2 FQGNSA. The CDR3 loop reads CASSPSTDTQYF. The DNA for the CDR3 is TGTGCCAGCAGCCCTAGCACAGATACGCAGTATTTT.

The DNA for the CDR3 is TGTGCGTCTCAGCGGGGGGATTCCTACGAGCAGTACTTC. It yields the protein CASQRGDSYEQYF. The gene calls are TRBV19 and TRBJ2-7, with 9 positions matching TRBD2. The CDR3 is 13 residues long. Per the germline V gene, CDR1 is LNHDA and CDR2 is SQIVND (reference sequence).

A few counts support this clone. The chain joins TRBV2 to TRBJ1-1, with TRBD1 matching 7 bases. This CDR3 comprises 13 residues. CDR1 is SNHLY, CDR2 FYNNEI, per germline. With V trimmed by 7 bases and J by 1 base, 3 bases remained unmatched. CDR3 nucleotide sequence: TGTGCCAGCAACAGGGGCCAGAACACTGAAGCTTTCTTT. This encodes CASNRGQNTEAFF.

This clone has only a few counts. The same CDR3 arises from other DNA sequences in this sample as well. The chain uses TRBV7-2 and TRBJ1-5; D uncertain. Trimming removed 5 bases at V and 2 bases at J, with 10 bases between. Germline V CDR1 and CDR2: SGHTA, FQGNSA. The CDR3 sequence is 14 residues long. DNA of the CDR3: TGTGCCAGCAGCCCAGCCGGGGGCAATCAGCCCCAGCATTTT. Residues: CASSPAGGNQPQHF.

The chain combines TRBV29-1 with TRBJ2-5; D uncertain. Germline V CDR1 and CDR2: SQVTM, ANQGSEA. This CDR3 is built from 14 residues. Trimming stripped 1 base from V and 5 bases from J, with 14 bases between. CDR3 bases: TGCAGCGTTGAAGGGGCATACCCAGGTGAGACCCAGTACTTC. It translates to CSVEGAYPGETQYF.

The chain couples TRBV9 to TRBJ2-1; 8 nucleotides line up with TRBD2. The V and J ends lost 3 bases and 9 bases, in that order; junction bases with no gene match: 11. The germline CDR1 and CDR2 sequences are SGDLS and YYNGEE. There are 15 residues in the CDR3. The CDR3 loop is CASSGSGGLFPEQFF. Here the CDR3 DNA reads TGTGCCAGCAGCGGGTCGGGGGGGCTCTTTCCTGAGCAGTTCTTC.

The table lists this clone with a count of one. This chain joins TRBV6-1 and TRBJ1-5, with unresolved D. The CDR3 runs 14 residues. The germline CDR1 and CDR2 sequences are MNHNS and SASEGT. Trimming took 5 bases from V and 3 from J, leaving 11 bases between them. This CDR3 is CASSRERDNQPQHF. For the CDR3, the DNA is TGTGCCAGCAGTCGGGAGAGGGACAATCAGCCCCAGCATTTT.

V is TRBV7-9 and J is TRBJ1-2; 9 bases are shared with TRBD1. Trimming cost V 8 bases and J 8 bases; bases outside gene matches: 6. In germline, CDR1 is SEHNR, CDR2 FQNEAQ (reference sequence). This CDR3 contains 12 residues. The CDR3 loop is CASQPGTGGYTF. As DNA, the CDR3 is TGTGCCAGCCAACCCGGGACAGGGGGCTACACCTTC. The full variable domain, completed using reference TRBV7-9 and TRBJ1-2, is DTGVSQNPRHKITKRGQNVTFRCDPISEHNRLYWYRQTLGQGPEFLTYFQNEAQLEKSRLLSDRFSAERPKGSFSTLEIQRTEQGDSAMYLCASQPGTGGYTFGSGTRLTVV.

This clone was seen a single time. V usage is TRBV15 and J usage is TRBJ1-5, with TRBD1 matching over 9 bases. In germline, CDR1 is LNHNV, CDR2 YYDKDF (reference sequence). V trimming: 7 bases; J trimming: 7 bases; junction bases outside the gene matches: 20. The CDR3 has 18 amino acids. The CDR3 sequence is CATTPEMFGQGFGQPQHF. CDR3 DNA: TGTGCCACCACCCCAGAGATGTTCGGACAGGGGTTTGGGCAGCCCCAGCATTTT.

The chain joins TRBV6-5 to TRBJ1-4, with TRBD1 matching over 9 bases. The CDR3 extends over 14 amino acids. Trimming at V came to 6 bases and at J to 5 bases, leaving 4 bases not matched to a gene. In germline, CDR1 is MNHEY, CDR2 SVGAGI. The CDR3 here is CASSVTGGNEKLFF. The CDR3, as DNA: TGTGCCAGCAGCGTGACAGGGGGGAATGAAAAACTGTTTTTT.

The DNA of the CDR3 is TGTGCCAGCAGCCTGCTTCGGGGAGCTAACTATGGCTACACCTTC. This gives the protein CASSLLRGANYGYTF. The rearrangement joins TRBV7-6 to TRBJ1-2; D uncertain. The CDR3 is made up of 15 amino acids. CDR1 is SGHVS and CDR2 is FNYEAQ in the germline V gene. Trimming removed 5 bases at V and 0 bases at J, with 13 bases between.

This clone was observed once. The V and J genes are TRBV6-1 and TRBJ2-7, with a possible D match to TRBD1 (8 bases). CDR3 length equals 15 residues. Trimming stripped 4 bases from V and 3 bases from J, with 16 bases between. CDR1 and CDR2 from the germline V gene are MNHNS and SASEGT. CDR3 DNA sequence: TGTGCCAGCAGTGGGGGGGGGACAGGCGACTACGAGCAGTACTTC. Amino acid sequence: CASSGGGTGDYEQYF.

Comment on this clone: This sample includes further DNA sequences coding for the same CDR3. This sequence joins TRBV18 and TRBJ1-1, with D possibly matching TRBD1 (6 bases). V lost 6 bases, J lost 0 bases, and 14 bases lay in between. This CDR3 has 15 residues. Germline V lookup: CDR1 KGHSH, CDR2 LQKENI. The CDR3 DNA sequence: TGTGCCAGCTCCCCGCCGACAGGCATGAACACTGAAGCTTTCTTT. Its translation: CASSPPTGMNTEAFF.

The chain uses TRBV7-8 and TRBJ2-7; 8 nucleotides match TRBD1. Germline-derived CDR1 and CDR2 are SGHVS and FQNEAQ. V dropped 0 bases and J dropped 4; count of bases not matched to a gene: 2. The CDR3 covers 14 residues. The chain's CDR3 is CASSLADRVYEQYF. DNA of the CDR3: TGTGCCAGCAGCTTAGCGGACAGGGTATACGAGCAGTACTTC.

The chain joins TRBV6-6 to TRBJ1-1, with 7 positions matching TRBD1. The CDR3 is 14 amino acids. Germline CDR1 and CDR2: MNHNY and SVGAGI (reference sequence). J gave up 6 bases and V 6 bases, and 10 bases lay outside the gene matches. CDR3 amino acids: CASRTAGTEAEAFF. The CDR3, as DNA: TGTGCCAGCAGAACCGCCGGGACAGAGGCTGAAGCTTTCTTT.

The V gene is TRBV7-2, the J gene TRBJ1-1, with a weak D call TRBD1 (6 bases). The V gene lost 5 bases and the J gene lost 3 bases, with 10 bases spanning the gap. The CDR3 has 13 residues. CDR1 is SGHTA, CDR2 FQGNSA, per germline. The CDR3 protein is CASSLRQDTEAFF. CDR3 coding DNA: TGTGCCAGCAGCCTCCGACAGGACACTGAAGCTTTCTTT.

The chain combines TRBV6-6 with TRBJ2-1; D possibly corresponds to TRBD2 (5 bases). V shed 4 bases and J shed 5 bases, with 15 bases lying between them. Germline CDR1 and CDR2: MNHNY and SVGAGI (reference sequence). The CDR3 length is 15 residues. The CDR3 here is CASSSPSRGHNEQFF. The CDR3 coding sequence is TGTGCCAGCAGTTCCCCCAGCCGAGGGCACAATGAGCAGTTCTTC.